The sample holds a few counts of the clone carrying this T cell receptor (beta chain). The antigen remains unidentified. The CDR3 runs 14 residues. Trimming stripped 3 bases from V and 1 base from J, with 10 bases between. Germline V gene lookup returns CDR1 MNHNS and CDR2 SASEGT. This sample is drawn from a study of OX40 agonist ivuxolimab in advanced cancers. Study-wide findings and caveats: Clonal expansion from baseline to week 6 occurred in both CD4+ and CD8+ T cells.

Repertoires were generated with immunoSEQ multiplex PCR, while TCRdb's copy carries only in-frame clones and drops some. The table has tens of thousands of clones, about nine tenths seen once. The V call is TRBV6-1, the J call TRBJ2-7; D is unresolved. The sample in question was CD4+ or CD8+ T cells sorted from blood, obtained in a trial of the OX40 agonist ivuxolimab. This TCR was recovered from an adult with an advanced solid tumor such as melanoma, head and neck, liver or kidney cancer. The CDR3: CASSEPGMSYEQYF. CDR3 coding DNA: TGTGCCAGCAGTGAGCCCGGTATGTCCTACGAGCAGTACTTC.